This T cell receptor (beta chain) originates from a study of shared clonotypes between healthy human individuals. Study as a whole: The cohort comprised a couple of women and a few men. Their ages spanned 18 to 49 years.

V lost 1 base to trimming and J lost 5 bases; unmatched junction nucleotides: 6. The germline V gene encodes CDR1 SGHRS and CDR2 YFSETQ. CDR3 length: 15 amino acids. Across several immunoSEQ plates, the genomic DNA of each subset was split evenly. Clones were sequenced by immunoSEQ multiplex PCR, and TCRdb holds only the in-frame ones, with some missing. The data hold a few million clones, with about 94% observed a single time. With respect to this clone: Its antigen remains unidentified.

The study, taken as a whole, reports: Despite large depth, rarefaction showed incomplete sorted-subset sequencing.

The TCR sequence derives from a man between 18 and 35 years old in good health. Sequencing was performed on naive CD4+ T cells sorted from blood. Subset indicated: CD45RA+ positively selected. The genes are TRBV5-1 and TRBJ2-7; 10 bases are a match to TRBD2. CDR3 amino acids: CASSLLSLAGDEQYF. The CDR3 nucleotides read TGCGCCAGCAGCTTGCTATCCCTAGCGGGAGACGAGCAGTACTTC.